Listed below are T cell receptor beta chains from one sample, sequenced in a study of blood T cell repertoires in COVID-19. TCRdb's table, derived via immunoSEQ multiplex PCR, lists solely in-frame clones and lacks some. The sample includes 100,000 or so clones, 80% to 90% seen only once; the top ten take 2% to 3%. The sample was PBMCs or T cells enriched from blood (not recorded which). These receptors came from a woman aged 50 to 65 who had recovered from COVID-19. The CDR3 runs from the conserved cysteine through the conserved F or W. A D gene is named only where the DNA matches it firmly. Size is stated for part of the rows, as once, few or many counts, or as a class when the clone is expanded.

j_call,d_call,v_call,clone_size,cdr3_aa,cdr3_nt
TRBJ2-7,TRBD2,TRBV7-2,-,CASSPVTSGRAAEQYF,TGTGCCAGCAGCCCAGTGACTAGCGGGAGGGCCGCCGAGCAGTACTTC
TRBJ2-2,TRBD2,TRBV7-9,once,CASSATSGGNTGELFF,TGTGCCAGCAGCGCAACTAGCGGGGGAAACACCGGGGAGCTGTTTTTT
TRBJ1-2,TRBD1,TRBV2,-,CASSGGTGAPYGYTF,TGTGCCAGCAGTGGGGGGACAGGGGCTCCCTATGGCTACACCTTC
TRBJ2-1,-,TRBV5-1,-,CASSLAVNEQFF,TGCGCCAGCAGCTTGGCTGTTAATGAGCAGTTCTTC
TRBJ2-3,-,TRBV24-1,-,CATSDYSTTNTDTQYF,TGTGCCACCAGTGACTATTCGACTACCAACACAGATACGCAGTATTTT
TRBJ2-7,TRBD2,TRBV15,-,CATRGKTSGRAYEQYF,TGTGCCACCAGAGGCAAGACTAGCGGGAGGGCCTACGAGCAGTACTTC
TRBJ1-2,-,TRBV4-1,few,CASSQASYGYTF,TGCGCCAGCAGCCAAGCTTCCTATGGCTACACCTTC
TRBJ1-2,TRBD1,TRBV28,-,CATHRLGGYFGYTF,TGTGCCACCCACAGACTAGGGGGCTATTTTGGCTACACCTTC
TRBJ1-2,-,TRBV19,-,CASSSRLTAGYTF,TGTGCCAGTAGTTCGCGACTCACGGCGGGCTACACCTTC
TRBJ2-4,-,TRBV3-1/TRBV3-2,-,CASSQLRGREAKNIQYF,TGTGCCAGCAGCCAGTTGCGGGGACGGGAGGCCAAAAACATTCAGTACTTC
TRBJ1-1,-,TRBV6-1,-,CASSEVGGNTEAFF,TGTGCCAGCAGTGAAGTAGGGGGGAACACTGAAGCTTTCTTT
TRBJ2-2,-,TRBV2,-,CASSEVAGNTGELFF,TGTGCCAGCAGTGAGGTTGCAGGGAACACCGGGGAGCTGTTTTTT
TRBJ2-3,TRBD2,TRBV3-1/TRBV3-2,few,CASSRGTSGRAGTDTQYF,TGTGCCAGCAGCCGCGGGACTAGCGGGAGGGCCGGCACAGATACGCAGTATTTT
TRBJ1-2,-,TRBV14,-,CASSLNSFNYGYTF,TGTGCCAGCAGCCTTAACTCATTCAACTATGGCTACACCTTC
TRBJ2-2,TRBD1,TRBV14,-,CASRPATGTGELFF,TGTGCCAGCAGACCCGCGACAGGGACCGGGGAGCTGTTTTTT
TRBJ1-5,-,TRBV4-1,-,CASSQPGTQGVRAQHF,TGCGCCAGCAGCCAACCCGGGACACAGGGAGTCCGGGCCCAGCATTTT
TRBJ2-7,TRBD1,TRBV5-1,-,CASSPSGTDTYEQYF,TGCGCCAGCAGCCCCTCCGGGACAGACACCTACGAGCAGTACTTC
TRBJ2-5,-,TRBV5-6,-,CASSLGQDEETQYF,TGTGCCAGCAGCTTGGGACAGGACGAAGAGACCCAGTACTTC
TRBJ2-3,-,TRBV10-3,once,CAIRVSGSNTDTQYF,TGTGCCATCCGAGTCTCGGGGAGTAACACAGATACGCAGTATTTT
TRBJ2-1,TRBD2,TRBV7-3,-,CASSFFSRTSGNNEQFF,TGTGCCAGCAGCTTTTTCTCTCGGACTAGCGGAAACAATGAGCAGTTCTTC
TRBJ2-1,TRBD2,TRBV11-2,-,CASNPGGFSYNEQFF,TGTGCCAGCAACCCCGGGGGGTTCTCCTACAATGAGCAGTTCTTC
TRBJ2-2,TRBD1,TRBV11-1,-,CASSPRTGDTGELFF,TGTGCCAGCAGCCCGAGGACAGGGGACACCGGGGAGCTGTTTTTT
TRBJ2-7,TRBD2,TRBV19,-,CASPTSGQIGDSSYEQYF,TGTGCCAGTCCGACTAGCGGACAAATTGGGGATAGCTCCTACGAGCAGTACTTC
TRBJ2-1,-,TRBV11-3,-,CASSLFTGNEQFF,TGTGCCAGCAGCTTATTTACGGGCAATGAGCAGTTCTTC
TRBJ1-2,-,TRBV12-3/TRBV12-4,-,CASSLWSEAYTF,TGTGCCAGCAGTTTATGGAGTGAGGCATACACCTTC
TRBJ1-5,TRBD1,TRBV27,-,CASSDLDREGNQPQHF,TGTGCCAGCAGTGACCTGGACAGGGAGGGTAATCAGCCCCAGCATTTT
TRBJ2-1,-,TRBV29-1,-,CSVDGPANEQFF,TGCAGCGTTGATGGGCCAGCCAATGAGCAGTTCTTC
TRBJ2-2,-,TRBV19,-,CASSTPGTFITGELFF,TGTGCCAGTAGTACCCCGGGGACATTTATCACCGGGGAGCTGTTTTTT
TRBJ2-1,-,TRBV24-1,-,CATSDSEAKQGPYNEQFF,TGTGCCACCAGTGATTCCGAAGCAAAACAGGGTCCATACAATGAGCAGTTCTTC